The 29 T cell receptor beta chains presented below share a single source sample, sequenced in a study of blood T cell repertoires in COVID-19 (dated by TCRdb to about 2020). The library was produced with the immunoSEQ multiplex PCR assay. The table comes from immuneACCESS by way of TCRdb, which keeps in-frame sequences with V and J called. Part of the clones is missing from these tables; in studies checked, under half for an unresolved V gene and the rest for unknown reasons. The sample has approximately 170,000 clones on record, more than 60% of them singletons. Jointly, the top ten make up over 10% of the sample. The sequenced sample consisted of peripheral blood. The receptor source for this set is a woman aged 45-60 years with acute or convalescent COVID-19.

V usage is TRBV5-1 and J usage is TRBJ1-1; D is possibly TRBD1 (5 bases). V was shortened by 2 bases and J by 5 bases, with 13 bases between the two germline ends. Germline CDR1 SGHRS, CDR2 YFSETQ. This CDR3 is built from 14 residues. CDR3 in DNA: TGCGCCAGCAGCTTCTCGACAGTGAGGACTGAAGCTTTCTTT. Encoded protein: CASSFSTVRTEAFF.

The chain uses TRBV6-1 and TRBJ1-4; D remains unclear. From germline, CDR1 is MNHNS and CDR2 SASEGT. Trimming took 2 bases from V and 8 from J, leaving 6 bases between them. The CDR3 has 12 residues. The CDR3 DNA sequence: TGTGCCAGCAGTGAAAGAGGAGAAAAACTGTTTTTT. Protein product: CASSERGEKLFF.

The chain employs TRBV11-2 and TRBJ1-6; D possibly corresponds to TRBD1 (5 bases). V lost 3 bases, J lost 2 bases, and 14 bases lay in between. CDR3 length: 17 residues. Germline V gives CDR1 SGHAT, CDR2 FQNNGV. CDR3 nucleotides: TGTGCCAGCAGCTTCGGCCAGGGCGTTGCCTATAATTCACCCCTCCACTTT. Translation: CASSFGQGVAYNSPLHF.

This sequence joins TRBV19 and TRBJ2-1; TRBD2 matches 11 bases. The CDR3 is made up of 15 amino acids. Trimming took 6 bases from V and 7 from J; bases not matched to a gene: 8. Germline CDR1 LNHDA, CDR2 SQIVND (reference sequence). CDR3 in DNA: TGTGCCAGTAGGATACTAGCGGGAGTAAGAAATGAGCAGTTCTTC. This encodes CASRILAGVRNEQFF.

The J gene is TRBJ2-2, the V gene TRBV6-2 or TRBV6-3; the D is unclear. CDR1 MNHEY and CDR2 SVGEGT come from the germline V gene. The CDR3 is made up of 14 amino acids. The germline V and J ends were trimmed by 2 bases and 8 bases, with 12 bases remaining between them. CDR3 DNA: TGTGCCAGCAGTTACCCCGGAAACAGAGGGGAGCTGTTTTTT. Protein: CASSYPGNRGELFF.

This chain links TRBV2 with TRBJ1-6, with D possibly being TRBD1 (6 bases). Germline V gene lookup returns CDR1 SNHLY and CDR2 FYNNEI. The CDR3 is 15 residues long. V was trimmed by 6 bases and J by 10 bases, leaving 19 bases between them. The CDR3 DNA sequence: TGTGCCAGCAGCGCTACAGGTGTCAGGGGATCACCCCTCCACTTT. It is translated as CASSATGVRGSPLHF.

The chain links TRBV7-2 to TRBJ2-2; D is unresolved. This CDR3 has 14 residues. V was pared by 6 bases and J by 1 base, with 9 bases between. The V gene's germline CDR1 is SGHTA and CDR2 FQGNSA. Here the CDR3 reads CASSPDWNTGELFF. The CDR3 DNA follows: TGTGCCAGCAGTCCCGACTGGAACACCGGGGAGCTGTTTTTT.

This chain connects TRBV18 to TRBJ2-1, with TRBD1 matching over 11 bases. V lost 1 base, J lost 6 bases, and 5 bases stayed unmatched. This CDR3 region has 16 residues. Germline CDR1 and CDR2: KGHSH and LQKENI. CDR3 sequence reads: CASSPLGGTGGNEQFF. The CDR3 nucleotides read TGTGCCAGCTCACCACTTGGGGGGACAGGGGGCAATGAGCAGTTCTTC.

The chain is built from TRBV3-1 (or the pseudogene TRBV3-2) and TRBJ2-1; 9 positions match TRBD2. This CDR3 has 17 residues. CDR1 and CDR2 from the germline V gene are LGHDT and YNNKEL (reference sequence). Trimming took 0 bases from V and 4 from J; bases not matched to a gene: 7. Written as DNA, the CDR3 is TGTGCCAGCAGCCAAGATTACGCGGGAGGGCGGTACAATGAGCAGTTCTTC. As protein: CASSQDYAGGRYNEQFF.

The chain carries TRBV9 and TRBJ2-3, with 12 positions matching TRBD2. The CDR3 length is 17 residues. V lost 0 bases to trimming and J lost 6 bases; unmatched junction nucleotides: 8. The germline gives CDR1 SGDLS, CDR2 YYNGEE. The CDR3 sequence: CASSVGELAGGLDTQYF. CDR3 nucleotides: TGTGCCAGCAGCGTAGGGGAACTAGCGGGGGGTCTGGATACGCAGTATTTT.

V is TRBV5-5 and J is TRBJ2-2; 7 bases agree with TRBD1. V lost 0 bases to trimming and J lost 3 bases; unmatched junction nucleotides: 8. The length of the CDR3 is 17 residues. CDR1 and CDR2 from the germline V gene are SGHKS and YYEKEE (reference sequence). The CDR3 sequence: CASSLGSTGRHTGELFF. The CDR3 DNA follows: TGTGCCAGCAGCTTGGGGTCGACAGGGCGGCACACCGGGGAGCTGTTTTTT. The full variable domain, rest sourced from reference TRBV5-5 and TRBJ2-2, is DAGVTQSPTHLIKTRGQQVTLRCSPISGHKSVSWYQQVLGQGPQFIFQYYEKEERGRGNFPDRFSARQFPNYSSELNVNALLLGDSALYLCASSLGSTGRHTGELFFGEGSRLTVL.

V usage is TRBV11-2 and J usage is TRBJ2-7; tentative D call: TRBD1 (6 bases). The ends were cut back, 2 bases at V and 3 bases at J, with 14 bases in the middle. The CDR3 is 15 amino acids. Germline V gene lookup returns CDR1 SGHAT and CDR2 FQNNGV. This CDR3 reads CASSLRQVGVYEQYF. The CDR3 bases are TGTGCCAGCAGCTTACGACAGGTCGGGGTCTACGAGCAGTACTTC.

V and J are TRBV18 and TRBJ2-7; a possible D gene is TRBD1 (6 bases). The V gene's germline CDR1 is KGHSH and CDR2 LQKENI. Trimming cost V 0 bases and J 3 bases, with 15 bases left between them. The CDR3 is made up of 16 amino acids. The CDR3 DNA reads as TGTGCCAGCTCACCACCGAGGCAGGGGATATTCTACGAGCAGTACTTC. This translates into CASSPPRQGIFYEQYF.

The genes are TRBV6-2 or TRBV6-3 and TRBJ2-6, with 11 bases fitting TRBD1. Germline CDR1 and CDR2: MNHEY and SVGEGT. The CDR3 covers 19 residues. Trimming at V came to 6 bases and at J to 0 bases, leaving 10 bases not matched to a gene. CDR3 in DNA: TGTGCCAGCAGCCGAGTCCGGACAGGGGGCGGCTCTGGGGCCAACGTCCTGACTTTC. Its translation is CASSRVRTGGGSGANVLTF.

Points on this clone: This sample also contains other DNA sequences that code for the same CDR3. V gene TRBV6-5 combines with J gene TRBJ2-7, with 8 bases fitting TRBD1. The germline V gene has CDR1 MNHEY and CDR2 SVGAGI. J gave up 3 bases and V 5 bases, and 9 bases lay outside the gene matches. This CDR3 has 15 amino acids. The CDR3 reads CASSPPRTGNYEQYF. CDR3 in DNA: TGTGCCAGCAGTCCTCCCCGGACAGGGAACTACGAGCAGTACTTC.

The chain uses TRBV15 and TRBJ1-2; TRBD1 might be the D (6 bases). Germline V gene lookup returns CDR1 LNHNV and CDR2 YYDKDF (reference sequence). The CDR3 runs to 13 residues. Trimming shortened V by 2 bases and J by 6 bases, and 10 bases separated the two germline ends. In DNA, the CDR3 is TGTGCCACCAGCAGATTAAACAGGGATGGCTACACCTTC. This sequence encodes CATSRLNRDGYTF.

This clone was counted a single time. This chain uses TRBV14 with TRBJ1-1; 7 bases fit TRBD1. Trimming removed 2 bases from V and 1 base from J; junction bases left unmatched: 7. Per germline, CDR1 SGHDN and CDR2 FVKESK. The CDR3 runs 16 residues. The CDR3 loop reads CASSQKPHRGNTEAFF. CDR3 DNA sequence: TGTGCCAGCAGCCAAAAACCCCACAGGGGGAACACTGAAGCTTTCTTT.

CDR3 in DNA: TGTGCCATCAGTGCCCGTTTGCAGCCCTTGAAGGGCCGGGAAACAGATACGCAGTATTTT. Its protein is CAISARLQPLKGRETDTQYF. The chain is built from TRBV10-3 and TRBJ2-3, with D possibly matching TRBD2 (5 bases). In germline, CDR1 is ENHRY, CDR2 SYGVKD. V gave up 4 bases and J gave up 3 bases, with 29 bases separating them. This CDR3 spans 20 amino acids.

The V and J genes are TRBV27 and TRBJ2-2, with D possibly TRBD1 on 5 matching bases. The germline V gene encodes CDR1 MNHEY and CDR2 SMNVEV (reference sequence). Trimming cost V 3 bases and J 8 bases, with 13 bases left between them. The CDR3 spans 14 residues. The CDR3 bases are TGTGCCAGCAGTTTGCTGGGCTCAGGGGGGGAGCTGTTTTTT. Encoded protein: CASSLLGSGGELFF.

The chain couples TRBV19 to TRBJ2-1, with 8 bases identical to TRBD1. The germline gives CDR1 LNHDA, CDR2 SQIVND (reference sequence). V lost 5 bases, J lost 0 bases, and 3 bases stayed unmatched. The CDR3 totals 15 residues. The CDR3 region has the DNA TGTGCCAGTAGTTTCGACAGGGGCTCCTACAATGAGCAGTTCTTC. Amino acids: CASSFDRGSYNEQFF.

This clone was seen just once. V and J are TRBV6-2 or TRBV6-3 and TRBJ2-5; 8 bases map to TRBD1. This CDR3 contains 16 residues. Germline V gene lookup returns CDR1 MNHEY and CDR2 SVGEGT. The ends lost 2 bases at V and 5 bases at J; junction bases unmatched: 10. The CDR3 bases are TGTGCCAGCAGTTACCTCCTTGGACAGGGCTGGGAGACCCAGTACTTC. It yields the protein CASSYLLGQGWETQYF.

The rearrangement joins TRBV28 to TRBJ1-5; 9 bases agree with TRBD1. The CDR3 is made up of 14 amino acids. With 6 bases clipped from V and 9 bases from J, the junction kept 9 bases outside the gene matches. The germline V gene has CDR1 MDHEN and CDR2 SYDVKM. The CDR3, as DNA: TGTGCCAGCAGACCTACAGGGGGCGGGCTGCCCCAGCATTTT. This codes for CASRPTGGGLPQHF.

This chain links TRBV28 with TRBJ1-5, with D hard to call. Germline CDR1 and CDR2: MDHEN and SYDVKM. The germline V and J ends were trimmed by 2 bases and 3 bases, with 11 bases remaining between them. The CDR3 contains 15 residues. CDR3 amino acids: CASSLPGSANQPQHF. The CDR3, as DNA: TGTGCCAGCAGTTTACCTGGGAGTGCCAATCAGCCCCAGCATTTT.

CDR3 nucleotides: TGTGCCAGCGCACAGGGTAATGTAGCTGGAAACACCATATATTTT. It yields the protein CASAQGNVAGNTIYF. This chain joins TRBV9 and TRBJ1-3; perhaps TRBD1 as D (6 bases). Trimming took off 7 bases at V and 2 bases at J, with 16 bases between the two ends. Germline-derived CDR1 and CDR2 are SGDLS and YYNGEE. CDR3 length equals 15 residues.

V is TRBV19 and J is TRBJ1-6, with a weak D call TRBD1 (6 bases). CDR3 length equals 13 residues. CDR1 and CDR2 (germline): LNHDA, SQIVND (reference sequence). The V and J ends lost 7 bases and 9 bases respectively, with 13 bases between them. In nucleotides, the CDR3 is TGTGCCAGTATAGTACAGGGTGGTTCACCCCTCCACTTT. It codes for CASIVQGGSPLHF.

V gene TRBV5-6 combines with J gene TRBJ2-2, with D tentatively TRBD1 (5 bases). The CDR3 is 15 residues long. Germline lookup yields CDR1 SGHDT and CDR2 YYEEEE. Trimming left V 4 bases short and J 3 bases short, with 13 bases between. DNA for the CDR3: TGTGCCAGCAGCGGATACAGGTCCTACACCGGGGAGCTGTTTTTT. Its translation: CASSGYRSYTGELFF.

This rearrangement joins TRBV28 to TRBJ2-7; the match to TRBD1 covers 8 bases. Germline V lookup: CDR1 MDHEN, CDR2 SYDVKM. The CDR3 consists of 14 residues. V shed 5 bases and J 0 bases; nucleotides not matched to a gene: 3. The CDR3 is CASSTTGDSYEQYF. The CDR3 DNA reads as TGTGCCAGCAGTACGACAGGGGACTCCTACGAGCAGTACTTC.

The J gene is TRBJ2-7, the V gene TRBV27; D gene ambiguous. This CDR3 comprises 13 residues. Germline V CDR1 and CDR2: MNHEY, SMNVEV (reference sequence). The germline V and J ends were trimmed by 7 bases and 1 base, with 11 bases remaining between them. The CDR3: CASTPPSSYEQYF. CDR3 DNA: TGTGCCAGCACCCCCCCTTCTTCCTACGAGCAGTACTTC.

V and J are TRBV10-3 and TRBJ1-1; 7 nucleotides agree with TRBD1. J lost 1 base, V lost 5 bases, and 4 bases had no gene match. The CDR3 runs to 14 residues. Germline CDR1 ENHRY, CDR2 SYGVKD. CDR3: CAISPGGSNTEAFF. The CDR3 region has the DNA TGTGCCATCAGTCCAGGGGGATCGAACACTGAAGCTTTCTTT.